This TCR beta chain was documented in a study of T cells in localized non-small cell lung cancer. TCRdb's table, derived via immunoSEQ multiplex PCR, lists solely in-frame clones and lacks some. The profile shows some 10,000 clones, roughly 77% of them singletons. The V gene's germline CDR1 is SGHRS and CDR2 YFSETQ. V lost 8 bases to trimming and J lost 3 bases, with 6 bases between them. The length of the CDR3 is 11 residues. General observations from the study: Uninvolved adjacent lung had higher T cell clonality than tumor and all other tissues. A single tumor region was sequenced, leaving heterogeneity possible. Out of the top 100 tumor clones, a median 57 were seen in adjacent lung.

Turning to this clone: Its antigen is as yet unknown.

Source: peripheral blood, taken before any cancer treatment. This sequence originates from a male donor aged 60 or over with stage I lung adenocarcinoma. The chain joins TRBV5-1 to TRBJ2-1; D not resolved. The CDR3 coding sequence is TGCGCCAGTGCTCACTACAATGAGCAGTTCTTC. Encoded protein: CASAHYNEQFF.